Included here is one TCR beta chain sequence, with context. What it binds is not known. The sample belongs to a study of T cells in Graves' hyperthyroidism and ophthalmopathy. Regions amplified from RNA transcripts were the TCR beta CDR3 regions. HTBI primers were the set used in a first-round RT-PCR of the TCR CDR3. TCRdb independently ran MiXCR on the multiplex PCR reads; one entry per CDR3 protein. The sample consists of 500,000 or so distinct CDR3 sequences, approximately 17% of them appearing once. The CDR3 is 14 residues long. CDR1 and CDR2 from the germline V gene are MDHEN and SYDVKM. Trimming left V 3 bases short and J 6 bases short, with 11 bases between. Study-level findings and limits: Prediction of ophthalmopathy progression came a median 6.5 months pre-onset.

The sequenced sample consisted of blood. This TCR derives from a young woman with Graves' ophthalmopathy. The rearrangement uses TRBV28 and TRBJ1-4, with D unresolved. This CDR3 reads CASSFWQDHEKLFF. Here the CDR3 DNA reads TGTGCCAGCAGTTTCTGGCAGGATCATGAAAAACTGTTTTTT. Full variable domain (rest looked up from reference TRBV28 and TRBJ1-4): DVKVTQSSRYLVKRTGEKVFLECVQDMDHENMFWYRQDPGLGLRLIYFSYDVKMKEKGDIPEGYSVSREKKERFSLILESASTNQTSMYLCASSFWQDHEKLFFGSGTQLSVL.